This T cell receptor beta chain was identified in a study of OX40 agonist ivuxolimab in advanced cancers. Study-level background: Ivuxolimab, which targeted the costimulatory receptor OX40 (CD134), was an agonistic, fully human IgG2 monoclonal antibody. Patients were allowed to have had prior anti-PD-1, anti-PD-L1 or anti-CTLA-4 therapy, and around two fifths of the dose-escalation patients had been treated with checkpoint inhibitors. Peripheral TCRbeta sequencing aimed to test whether ivuxolimab altered TCR sequence diversity and caused clonal T-cell expansion. Intravenous ivuxolimab was administered to patients every 2 weeks at six dose levels: 0.01, 0.1, 0.3, 1.5, 3 and 10 mg/kg. Three dose-escalation patients achieved partial responses, one with hepatocellular carcinoma and two with cutaneous melanoma. In the dose-escalation cohort, approximately 82% of patients were male, and the mean age was around 60 years, with a range of roughly 20 to 80. The paper reports the monotherapy dose-escalation portion (N = 52 patients) of the phase I ivuxolimab trial. Among the roughly 52 dose-escalation patients, around 20 had hepatocellular carcinoma, approximately 15 melanoma, 9 renal cell carcinoma and 9 head and neck cancer.

To sequence the TCRbeta CDR3 region, genomic DNA was isolated from the sorted cells. TCRbeta CDR3 regions were sequenced using the immunoSEQ Assay. In its TCRdb copy, this immuneACCESS table keeps in-frame sequences only and misses some clones. Where compared with another copy, unresolved V genes explain less than half of these, and the others have no known cause. Here the sample has 21,000 or so clones; 76% occur a single time. Approximately 9.6% of the sample goes to the ten largest clones. This clone was recorded only once. Its cognate antigen has yet to be identified. Within one base of it there is no much larger clone, and no base qualities were kept. Patients with autoimmune disease history or receiving systemic immunosuppression were excluded from the trial. Peripheral blood for TCR sequencing was collected from all dose cohorts at baseline, on cycle 4 day 1, and on cycle 7 day 1. The samples were taken from a phase I, first-in-human, multicenter, open-label dose-escalation trial of ivuxolimab. Adults with locally advanced or metastatic melanoma, renal cell carcinoma, hepatocellular carcinoma or head and neck squamous cell carcinoma were enrolled in the trial. Before TCR sequencing, CD4+ T cells and CD8+ T cells from peripheral blood were sorted into separate populations.

Overall study results and their limits: Clonal expansion of both CD4+ and CD8+ blood T cells was observed from baseline to week 6 at doses 0.1 to 3.0 mg/kg. Partial responders in the 0.1-3.0 mg/kg groups had among the lowest normalized peripheral clonal expansion, especially among CD8+ T cells. After ivuxolimab, more expanded clones were found on average in CD8+ T cells than in CD4+ T cells. Low levels of normalized T-cell clonal expansion were also seen in some nonresponding patients. Antigen specificity was not determined for the clonally expanded peripheral T cells.

Reading from cysteine to phenylalanine, the CDR3 counts 16 amino acids. Only the CDR3 region is kept as DNA, spanning 48 bases read in frame from base 1. CDR1 is given as PRHDT and CDR2 as FYEKMQ, both from the germline V gene (reference sequence). V and J are trimmed by 3 bases and 8 bases, and the gene matches miss 12 bases of the junction. The origin of this receptor is an adult with an advanced solid tumor such as melanoma, head and neck, liver or kidney cancer. This chain is built from TRBV13 and TRBJ1-2; 10 central nucleotides agree with TRBD1. The sample here was CD4+ or CD8+ T cells sorted from blood, taken in a trial of the OX40 agonist ivuxolimab. The DNA sequence follows: TGTGCCAGCAGCTTGACAGGGGGCGCAACCCACAAGGGCTACACCTTC. Translated, this is CASSLTGGATHKGYTF.